Following are 21 T cell receptor beta chains from one sample sequenced in a study of blood T cell repertoires in COVID-19. The method was immunoSEQ multiplex PCR; TCRdb's version includes in-frame clones alone and lacks a portion of them. The sample contains around 400,000 clones, approximately 90% of which appear only once. Sequencing was carried out using PBMCs or T cells enriched from blood (not recorded which). The receptors were gathered from a woman aged 40 to 50 who had been exposed to COVID-19.

With regard to this clone: Germline and junction disagree at one end, which may indicate a read error. The chain couples TRBV7-7 to TRBJ2-3, with TRBD2 matching 8 bases. The germline V gene has CDR1 SSHAT and CDR2 FNYEAQ (reference sequence). The CDR3 has 19 amino acids. The CDR3 loop reads CASSFRYLIYGGAAGTQYF. Here the CDR3 DNA reads TGTGCTAGCAGCTTTAGATATTTGATATACGGGGGGGCCGCTGGTACGCAGTATTTT. Full variable domain (outside the CDR3, taken from reference TRBV7-7 and TRBJ2-3): GAGVSQSPRYKVTKRGQDVTLRCDPISSHATLYWYQQALGQGPEFLTYFNYEAQPDKSGLPSDRFSAERPEGSISTLTIQRTEQRDSAMYRCASSFRYLIYGGAAGTQYFGPGTRLTVL.

This clone was detected once. This CDR3 is also generated by other DNA sequences in the sample. The chain links TRBV7-3 to TRBJ1-1, with D uncertain. The germline CDR1 and CDR2 sequences are SGHTA and FQGTGA. The CDR3 consists of 13 residues. V gave up 2 bases and J gave up 1 base, with 5 bases separating them. CDR3: CASSLYRNTEAFF. CDR3 nucleotides: TGTGCCAGCAGCTTATACAGGAACACTGAAGCTTTCTTT.

This clone was detected only once. This chain links TRBV7-6 with TRBJ1-1; 10 bases match TRBD1. This CDR3 contains 12 residues. The trim removed 1 base at V and 11 bases at J, leaving 1 base unmatched. Germline CDR1 is SGHVS and CDR2 is FNYEAQ. The CDR3 sequence: CASSLGQGAAFF. The CDR3, as DNA: TGTGCCAGCAGCTTAGGACAGGGGGCGGCTTTCTTT. Full variable domain (remainder filled in from reference TRBV7-6 and TRBJ1-1): GAGVSQSPRYKVTKRGQDVALRCDPISGHVSLYWYRQALGQGPEFLTYFNYEAQQDKSGLPNDRFSAERPEGSISTLTIQRTEQRDSAMYRCASSLGQGAAFFGQGTRLTVV.

The chain carries TRBV6-5 and TRBJ2-1; 10 bases map to TRBD1. The CDR3 covers 16 residues. Trimming at V came to 2 bases and at J to 6 bases, leaving 7 bases not matched to a gene. Germline V gene lookup returns CDR1 MNHEY and CDR2 SVGAGI. CDR3 protein: CASSYPGQGWGNEQFF. The CDR3 DNA sequence: TGTGCCAGCAGTTACCCGGGACAGGGGTGGGGCAATGAGCAGTTCTTC.

This sequence joins TRBV18 and TRBJ2-3, with 13 bases aligning to TRBD2. The length of the CDR3 is 17 residues. In germline, CDR1 is KGHSH, CDR2 LQKENI. V dropped 0 bases and J dropped 3; count of bases not matched to a gene: 3. CDR3 residues: CASSPPRTSGRTDTQYF. The CDR3 bases are TGTGCCAGCTCACCACCGAGGACTAGCGGGAGAACAGATACGCAGTATTTT.

This chain links TRBV18 with TRBJ1-3, with D perhaps matching TRBD1 (5 bases). This CDR3 has 15 residues. Germline loops: CDR1 KGHSH, CDR2 LQKENI. Between the trimmed V and J ends, which lost 6 bases and 0 bases, there was a span of 12 bases. CDR3 DNA sequence: TGTGCCAGCTCGGAGACAGCTAGCTCTGGAAACACCATATATTTT. Translating it yields CASSETASSGNTIYF.

The CDR3 loop is CASSTSGLTYNEQFF. DNA of the CDR3: TGTGCCAGCAGCACTAGCGGACTCACCTACAATGAGCAGTTCTTC. This chain joins TRBV5-4 and TRBJ2-1, with 8 bases identical to TRBD2. Germline lookup yields CDR1 SGHNT and CDR2 YYREEE (reference sequence). This CDR3 is built from 15 residues. V was pared by 4 bases and J by 2 bases, with 5 bases of the junction left unmatched.

The chain uses TRBV7-6 and TRBJ2-3; 11 nucleotides match TRBD1. Trimming at V came to 5 bases and at J to 3 bases, leaving 7 bases not matched to a gene. CDR3 length: 16 residues. The germline V gene encodes CDR1 SGHVS and CDR2 FNYEAQ. CDR3 bases: TGTGCCAGCAGCCGGACAGGGGGCGCTGGGACAGATACGCAGTATTTT. Translated, it gives CASSRTGGAGTDTQYF.

The chain recombines TRBV10-3 with TRBJ1-5; 10 nucleotides align to TRBD1. CDR1 and CDR2 from the germline V gene are ENHRY and SYGVKD. The CDR3 sequence is 14 residues long. J gave up 9 bases and V 3 bases, and 5 bases lay outside the gene matches. The CDR3 here is CAISEGGQGMPQHF. The CDR3 region has the DNA TGTGCCATCAGTGAAGGGGGACAGGGGATGCCCCAGCATTTT.

This chain uses TRBV2 with TRBJ2-1; 8 nucleotides align to TRBD2. Germline trimming cut 6 bases from V and 8 bases from J; bases unmatched to any gene: 12. Germline-derived CDR1 and CDR2 are SNHLY and FYNNEI. There are 15 residues in the CDR3. The CDR3: CASSISRGGLYEQFF. The CDR3 DNA sequence: TGTGCCAGCAGCATAAGTCGGGGGGGCCTCTATGAGCAGTTCTTC.

V usage is TRBV12-3 or TRBV12-4 and J usage is TRBJ1-1; possible D gene TRBD1, 6 bases. V was clipped by 5 bases and J by 1 base, with 8 bases between them. The CDR3 is 13 residues long. The chain's CDR3 is CASSKGQNTEAFF. DNA of the CDR3: TGTGCCAGCAGTAAGGGACAGAACACTGAAGCTTTCTTT.

The chain has TRBV18 and TRBJ1-1; no definite D call. In germline, CDR1 is KGHSH, CDR2 LQKENI. Trimming took 6 bases from V and 2 from J, leaving 13 bases between them. This CDR3 is 14 amino acids long. The CDR3 DNA is TGTGCCAGCTCCGAAACGGGAACAAACACTGAAGCTTTCTTT. Translation: CASSETGTNTEAFF.

This rearrangement joins TRBV14 to TRBJ1-2; D is ambiguous. Germline assignment: CDR1 SGHDN and CDR2 FVKESK. Trimming pared 1 base from V and 4 bases from J, leaving 7 bases between. The CDR3 has 13 residues. The CDR3 region is CASSQAGGYGYTF. CDR3 DNA: TGTGCCAGCAGCCAAGCTGGAGGCTATGGCTACACCTTC. Complete variable domain (other parts from reference TRBV14 and TRBJ1-2): EAGVTQFPSHSVIEKGQTVTLRCDPISGHDNLYWYRRVMGKEIKFLLHFVKESKQDESGMPNNRFLAERTGGTYSTLKVQPAELEDSGVYFCASSQAGGYGYTFGSGTRLTVV.

The chain links TRBV5-1 to TRBJ2-7, with 10 bases aligning to TRBD1. The germline V gene has CDR1 SGHRS and CDR2 YFSETQ. This CDR3 comprises 12 residues. J gave up 13 bases and V 3 bases, and 7 bases lay outside the gene matches. In DNA form, the CDR3 reads TGCGCCAGCAGCTACCCGGGACAGGGGATCTACTTC. Its protein is CASSYPGQGIYF.

DNA for the CDR3: TGTGCCAGCTCACCACTAACAGCAACTAATGAAAAACTGTTTTTT. Translating gives CASSPLTATNEKLFF. This sequence joins TRBV18 and TRBJ1-4; D is undetermined. This CDR3 is built from 15 residues. CDR1 is KGHSH and CDR2 is LQKENI in the germline V gene. Trimming shortened V by 1 base and J by 0 bases, and 6 bases separated the two germline ends.

The chain employs TRBV14 and TRBJ1-1, with TRBD1 as a possible D gene (5 bases). CDR1 and CDR2 (germline): SGHDN, FVKESK. There are 17 residues in the CDR3. The germline V and J ends were trimmed by 3 bases and 1 base, with 18 bases remaining between them. CDR3 coding DNA: TGTGCCAGCAGCCATGTGCCAGGGTCCTTGAGGAACACTGAAGCTTTCTTT. Its translation is CASSHVPGSLRNTEAFF.

This clone was observed once. The chain employs TRBV19 and TRBJ2-3, with a weak D call TRBD1 (6 bases). This CDR3 region has 14 residues. The V end was cut by 6 bases, the J end by 6 bases, with 16 bases between. CDR1 is LNHDA and CDR2 is SQIVND in the germline V gene (reference sequence). CDR3 sequence (DNA): TGTGCCAGTAGGACCACCCAGGGGTTCGATACGCAGTATTTT. It codes for CASRTTQGFDTQYF.

CDR3 region: CATSVLQGAGGYTF. The DNA for the CDR3 is TGTGCCACCAGCGTCCTCCAGGGGGCTGGTGGCTACACCTTC. The gene calls are TRBV15 and TRBJ1-2; TRBD1 aligns across 8 bases. With 5 bases clipped from V and 7 bases from J, the junction kept 9 bases outside the gene matches. Looked up from germline, CDR1 is LNHNV and CDR2 is YYDKDF (reference sequence). The CDR3 has 14 residues.

The gene calls are TRBV5-8 and TRBJ2-2; 10 nucleotides line up with TRBD2. CDR1 SGHTS and CDR2 YDEGEE come from the germline V gene. The CDR3 has 17 residues. The junction had 12 bases not matched to a gene; V was cut back by 7 bases and J by 3 bases. CDR3 DNA sequence: TGTGCCAGCCTTCAAGGGCTAGCGGGAGTGTACACCGGGGAGCTGTTTTTT. It yields the protein CASLQGLAGVYTGELFF.

The rearrangement joins TRBV2 to TRBJ1-1, with D possibly TRBD1 on 6 matching bases. This CDR3 is 15 amino acids long. Deletions cut 5 bases from V and 1 base from J, with 14 bases between. Per the germline V gene, CDR1 is SNHLY and CDR2 is FYNNEI. The CDR3 nucleotides are TGTGCCAGCAGTCGTCAAGGGGGGGCGAACACTGAAGCTTTCTTT. It translates to CASSRQGGANTEAFF.

This clone has only one observation. V and J are TRBV15 and TRBJ1-5, with 7 bases matching TRBD1. Germline-derived CDR1 and CDR2 are LNHNV and YYDKDF (reference sequence). The ends lost 2 bases at V and 4 bases at J; junction bases unmatched: 5. The CDR3 is made up of 15 amino acids. The CDR3 nucleotides read TGTGCCACCAGCAGACGAGACAGGGTAAATCAGCCCCAGCATTTT. Translation gives CATSRRDRVNQPQHF.